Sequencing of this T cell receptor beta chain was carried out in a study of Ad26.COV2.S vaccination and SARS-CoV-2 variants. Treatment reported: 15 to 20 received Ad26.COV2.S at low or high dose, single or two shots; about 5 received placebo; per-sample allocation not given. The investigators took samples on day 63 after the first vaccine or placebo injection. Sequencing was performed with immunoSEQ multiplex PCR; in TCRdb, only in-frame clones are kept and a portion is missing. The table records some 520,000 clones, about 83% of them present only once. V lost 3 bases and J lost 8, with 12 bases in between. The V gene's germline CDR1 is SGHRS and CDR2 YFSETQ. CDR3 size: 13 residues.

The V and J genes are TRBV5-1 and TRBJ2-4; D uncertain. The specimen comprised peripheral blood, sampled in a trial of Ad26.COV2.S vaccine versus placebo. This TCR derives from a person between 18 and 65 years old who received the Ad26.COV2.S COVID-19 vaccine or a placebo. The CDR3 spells CASSSALRDIQYF. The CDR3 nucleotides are TGCGCCAGCAGCTCGGCCCTTAGGGACATTCAGTACTTC.